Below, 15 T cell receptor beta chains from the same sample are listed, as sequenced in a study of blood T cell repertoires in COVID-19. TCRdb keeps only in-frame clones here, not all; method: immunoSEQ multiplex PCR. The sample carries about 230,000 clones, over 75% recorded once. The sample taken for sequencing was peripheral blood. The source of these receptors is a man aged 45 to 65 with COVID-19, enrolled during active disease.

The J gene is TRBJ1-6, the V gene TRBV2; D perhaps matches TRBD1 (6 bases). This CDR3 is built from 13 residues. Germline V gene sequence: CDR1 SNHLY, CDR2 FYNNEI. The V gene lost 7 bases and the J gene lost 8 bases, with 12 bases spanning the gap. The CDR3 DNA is TGTGCCAGCACCGGGACACCGGATTCACCCCTCCACTTT. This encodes CASTGTPDSPLHF.

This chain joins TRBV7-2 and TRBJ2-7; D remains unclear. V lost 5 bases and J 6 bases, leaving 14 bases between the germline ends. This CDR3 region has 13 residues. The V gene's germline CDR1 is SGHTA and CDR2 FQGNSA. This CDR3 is CASSPYRGGEQYF. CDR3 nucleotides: TGTGCCAGCAGCCCCTACCGAGGTGGCGAGCAGTACTTC.

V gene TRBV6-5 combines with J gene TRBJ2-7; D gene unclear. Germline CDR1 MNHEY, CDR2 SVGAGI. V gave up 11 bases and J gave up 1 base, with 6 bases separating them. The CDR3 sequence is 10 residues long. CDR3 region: CALGSYEQYF. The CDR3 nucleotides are TGTGCCCTCGGTTCCTACGAGCAGTACTTC.

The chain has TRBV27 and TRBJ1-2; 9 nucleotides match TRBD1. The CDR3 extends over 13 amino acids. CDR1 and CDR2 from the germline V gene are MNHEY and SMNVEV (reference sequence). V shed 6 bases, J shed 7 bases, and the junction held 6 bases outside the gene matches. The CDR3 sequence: CASRETGGGGYTF. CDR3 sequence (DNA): TGTGCCAGCAGGGAAACAGGGGGCGGTGGCTACACCTTC.

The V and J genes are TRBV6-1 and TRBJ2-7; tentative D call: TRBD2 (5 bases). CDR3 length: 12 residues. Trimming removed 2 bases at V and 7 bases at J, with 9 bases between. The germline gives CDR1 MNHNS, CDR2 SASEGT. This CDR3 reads CASSERRWEQYF. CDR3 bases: TGTGCCAGCAGTGAACGGAGGTGGGAGCAGTACTTC.

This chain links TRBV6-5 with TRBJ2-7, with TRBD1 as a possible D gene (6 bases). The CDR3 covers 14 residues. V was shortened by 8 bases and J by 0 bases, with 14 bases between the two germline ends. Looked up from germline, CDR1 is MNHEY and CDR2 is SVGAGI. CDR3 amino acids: CASGGTRSSYEQYF. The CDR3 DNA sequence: TGTGCCAGCGGGGGCACGAGGAGCTCCTACGAGCAGTACTTC.

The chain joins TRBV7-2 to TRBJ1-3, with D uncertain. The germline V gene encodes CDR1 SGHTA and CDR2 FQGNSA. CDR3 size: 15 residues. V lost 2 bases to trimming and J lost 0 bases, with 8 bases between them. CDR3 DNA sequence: TGTGCCAGCAGCTTATCACCTAGCTCTGGAAACACCATATATTTT. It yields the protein CASSLSPSSGNTIYF.

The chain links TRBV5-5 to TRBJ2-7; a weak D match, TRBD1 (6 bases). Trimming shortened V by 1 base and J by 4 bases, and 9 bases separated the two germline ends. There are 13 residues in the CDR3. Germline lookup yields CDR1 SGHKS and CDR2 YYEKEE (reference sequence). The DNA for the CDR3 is TGTGCCAGCAGCTTGATTCAGGGGTACGAGCAGTACTTC. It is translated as CASSLIQGYEQYF.

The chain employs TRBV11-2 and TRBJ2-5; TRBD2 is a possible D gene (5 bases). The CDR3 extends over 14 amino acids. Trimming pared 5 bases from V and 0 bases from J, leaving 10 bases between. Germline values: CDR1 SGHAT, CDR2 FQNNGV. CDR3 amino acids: CASSTGLNQETQYF. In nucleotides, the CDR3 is TGTGCCAGCAGCACCGGACTGAACCAAGAGACCCAGTACTTC.

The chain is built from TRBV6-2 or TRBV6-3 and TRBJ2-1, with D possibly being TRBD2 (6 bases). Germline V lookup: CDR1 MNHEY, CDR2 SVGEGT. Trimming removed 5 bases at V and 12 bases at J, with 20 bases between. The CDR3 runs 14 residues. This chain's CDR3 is CASSAMRDGGAQFF. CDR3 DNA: TGTGCCAGCAGTGCTATGAGGGACGGCGGGGCGCAGTTCTTC.

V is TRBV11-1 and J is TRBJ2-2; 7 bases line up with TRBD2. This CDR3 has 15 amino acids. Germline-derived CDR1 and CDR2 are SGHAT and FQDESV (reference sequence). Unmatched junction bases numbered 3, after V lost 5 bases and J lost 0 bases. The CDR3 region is CASSQLAANTGELFF. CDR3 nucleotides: TGTGCCAGCAGCCAGCTAGCGGCGAACACCGGGGAGCTGTTTTTT. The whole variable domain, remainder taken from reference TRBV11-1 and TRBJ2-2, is EAEVAQSPRYKITEKSQAVAFWCDPISGHATLYWYRQILGQGPELLVQFQDESVVDDSQLPKDRFSAERLKGVDSTLKIQPAELGDSAMYLCASSQLAANTGELFFGEGSRLTVL.

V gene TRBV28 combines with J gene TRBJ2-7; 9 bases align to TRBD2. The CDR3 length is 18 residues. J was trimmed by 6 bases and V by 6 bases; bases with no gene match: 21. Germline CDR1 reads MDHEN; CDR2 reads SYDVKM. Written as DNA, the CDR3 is TGTGCCAGCAGCTCCCAAGGGTATCCTGGCGGGGGGGCGAGCGAGCAGTACTTC. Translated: CASSSQGYPGGGASEQYF.

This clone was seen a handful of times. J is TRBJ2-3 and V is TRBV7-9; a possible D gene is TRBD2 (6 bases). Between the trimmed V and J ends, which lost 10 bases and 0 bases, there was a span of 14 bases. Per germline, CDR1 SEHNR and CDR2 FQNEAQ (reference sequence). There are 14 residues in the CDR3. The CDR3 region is CATSGVGSTDTQYF. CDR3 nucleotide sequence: TGTGCCACCTCGGGGGTGGGAAGCACAGATACGCAGTATTTT.

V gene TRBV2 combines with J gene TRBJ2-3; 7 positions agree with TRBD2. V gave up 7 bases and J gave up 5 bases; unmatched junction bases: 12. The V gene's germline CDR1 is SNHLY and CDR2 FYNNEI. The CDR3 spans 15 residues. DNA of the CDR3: TGTGCCAGCAAGGAGACTAGCCTCCTCCGAGATACGCAGTATTTT. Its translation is CASKETSLLRDTQYF.

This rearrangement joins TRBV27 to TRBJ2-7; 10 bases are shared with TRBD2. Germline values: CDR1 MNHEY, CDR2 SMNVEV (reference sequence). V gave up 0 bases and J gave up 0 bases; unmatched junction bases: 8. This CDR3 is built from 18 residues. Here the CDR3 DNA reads TGTGCCAGCAGTTTATCTAGGGGTAGCGGGGGGCTCTCCTACGAGCAGTACTTC. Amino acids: CASSLSRGSGGLSYEQYF.